This TCR beta chain was recovered during a study of blood T cell repertoires in COVID-19. Here immunoSEQ multiplex PCR was the method, and the copy in TCRdb shows in-frame clones only, minus some. Altogether fewer than 350,000 clones are present, around nine tenths being singletons, with the ten largest covering about 4.6%. Germline V CDR1 and CDR2: MNHEY, SVGEGT. With 6 bases clipped from V and 10 bases from J, the junction kept 10 bases outside the gene matches. There are 14 residues in the CDR3. The chain uses TRBV6-2 or TRBV6-3 and TRBJ2-1, with 9 bases that match TRBD2. Input material: peripheral blood. The TCR sequence derives from a man aged 35 to 55 with acute or convalescent COVID-19. CDR3 amino acids: CASSRSGGGREQFF. CDR3 in DNA: TGTGCCAGCAGCCGTAGCGGGGGAGGACGGGAGCAGTTCTTC.